What follows are 19 T cell receptor beta chains derived from one specimen sequenced in a study of CD8 T cells in ankylosing spondylitis. Each CDR3 protein gets one entry after TCRdb re-called the 5' RACE reads with MiXCR. The table records about 100,000 distinct CDR3 sequences, around 9.4% of them present only once. Sequencing was performed on blood, either unsorted or a sorted T cell fraction (not recorded which). These receptors were taken from a male donor with ankylosing spondylitis or in good health (not recorded which).

Comment on this clonotype: This may be a read error, as it is one base from a much larger clone. The V and J genes are TRBV11-1 and TRBJ2-3; D possibly corresponds to TRBD2 (5 bases). Trimming removed 4 bases at V and 2 bases at J, with 22 bases between. CDR3 length equals 18 residues. Germline lookup yields CDR1 SGHAT and CDR2 FQDESV (reference sequence). This CDR3 is CASSSPGKTGRPTDTQYF. CDR3 sequence (DNA): TGTGCCAGCAGCTCCCCCGGGAAGACGGGGAGACCCACAGATACGCAGTATTTT. Looking up the rest from reference TRBV11-1 and TRBJ2-3 gives the full variable domain: EAEVAQSPRYKITEKSQAVAFWCDPISGHATLYWYRQILGQGPELLVQFQDESVVDDSQLPKDRFSAERLKGVDSTLKIQPAELGDSAMYLCASSSPGKTGRPTDTQYFGPGTRLTVL.

This clonotype was seen repeatedly, ten times or more. The V gene is TRBV20-1, the J gene TRBJ1-2; D is unresolved. Germline lookup yields CDR1 DFQATT and CDR2 SNEGSKA (reference sequence). The CDR3 spans 14 residues. Trimming left V 0 bases short and J 2 bases short, with 10 bases between. CDR3 DNA sequence: TGCAGTGCTAGAGATTCGGAACAAAACTATGGCTACACCTTC. Amino acid sequence: CSARDSEQNYGYTF.

This clonotype has at least ten counts. V gene TRBV13 combines with J gene TRBJ2-5; TRBD2 agrees at 9 bases. V lost 2 bases and J lost 4; bases outside the gene matches: 20. The length of the CDR3 is 20 residues. CDR1 and CDR2 from the germline V gene are PRHDT and FYEKMQ (reference sequence). The CDR3 sequence: CASSLFKEVIRRGGRETQYF. CDR3 bases: TGTGCCAGCAGCTTATTTAAGGAGGTCATTCGGCGGGGGGGCAGAGAGACCCAGTACTTC.

At least ten counts were recorded for this clonotype. V and J are TRBV18 and TRBJ1-6; no clear D. The CDR3 sequence is 12 residues long. Germline CDR1 KGHSH, CDR2 LQKENI. With 3 bases removed from V and 9 bases from J, the gap between germline ends came to 6 bases. CDR3 region: CASSPDFSPLHF. In DNA form, the CDR3 reads TGTGCCAGCTCACCGGATTTTTCACCCCTCCACTTT. The full variable domain, in which reference TRBV18 and TRBJ1-6 provide the parts outside the CDR3, is NAGVMQNPRHLVRRRGQEARLRCSPMKGHSHVYWYRQLPEEGLKFMVYLQKENIIDESGMPKERFSAEFPKEGPSILRIQQVVRGDSAAYFCASSPDFSPLHFGNGTRLTVT.

The sample holds many counts of this clonotype. This chain uses TRBV29-1 with TRBJ1-2; D is possibly TRBD1 (5 bases). Germline lookup yields CDR1 SQVTM and CDR2 ANQGSEA. This CDR3 is 16 amino acids long. V was pared by 0 bases and J by 6 bases, with 20 bases between. CDR3 sequence reads: CSVEDRTVGGVNGYTF. CDR3 bases: TGCAGCGTTGAAGATAGAACTGTGGGGGGTGTAAATGGCTACACCTTC.

There are many counts of this clonotype. The rearrangement joins TRBV7-8 to TRBJ1-1; weak D call: TRBD1 (6 bases). The germline V gene encodes CDR1 SGHVS and CDR2 FQNEAQ. CDR3 length: 13 amino acids. V was trimmed by 7 bases and J by 8 bases, leaving 17 bases between them. The CDR3 DNA follows: TGTGCCAGCACCCCCATACGCACAGGGGAAGCTTTCTTT. It translates to CASTPIRTGEAFF. The complete variable domain, with remaining parts taken from reference TRBV7-8 and TRBJ1-1, reads GAGVSQSPRYKVAKRGQDVALRCDPISGHVSLFWYQQALGQGPEFLTYFQNEAQLDKSGLPSDRFFAERPEGSVSTLKIQRTQQEDSAVYLCASTPIRTGEAFFGQGTRLTVV.

This clonotype was counted ten times or more. The chain is built from TRBV5-1 and TRBJ2-7; unclear D gene. This CDR3 comprises 15 residues. CDR1 and CDR2 from the germline V gene are SGHRS and YFSETQ. Trimming took 0 bases from V and 5 from J, leaving 15 bases between them. The CDR3 here is CASSLDAFAVDEQYF. The CDR3 DNA reads TGCGCCAGCAGCTTGGATGCCTTTGCAGTAGACGAGCAGTACTTC.

This clonotype was seen ten or more times. The rearrangement uses TRBV7-6 and TRBJ2-1; 7 bases match TRBD2. Germline CDR1 and CDR2: SGHVS and FNYEAQ. After removal of 0 bases from V and 4 bases from J, the junction contained 15 bases not matched to a gene. The CDR3 spans 19 residues. The CDR3 bases are TGTGCCAGCAGCTTAGCGGGACTAATCTGGGAGGGGCCTTACAATGAGCAGTTCTTC. This encodes CASSLAGLIWEGPYNEQFF.

The CDR3 sequence is CASSSAGGNTVYEQYF. DNA for the CDR3: TGTGCCAGCAGCTCCGCTGGGGGGAACACGGTCTACGAGCAGTACTTC. V and J are TRBV7-2 and TRBJ2-7, with D possibly being TRBD2 (6 bases). V was cut by 4 bases and J by 3 bases, with 19 bases left in between. CDR1 is SGHTA and CDR2 is FQGNSA in the germline V gene. The CDR3 totals 16 residues.

This clonotype was observed at least ten times. The V call is TRBV20-1, the J call TRBJ2-3; 11 nucleotides match TRBD1. The V segment lost 4 bases and the J segment 2 bases; nucleotides outside the gene matches: 5. CDR3 length equals 15 residues. Germline assignment: CDR1 DFQATT and CDR2 SNEGSKA (reference sequence). CDR3 protein: CSATRTGGFTDTQYF. The DNA for the CDR3 is TGCAGTGCTACTCGGACAGGGGGCTTCACAGATACGCAGTATTTT.

This clonotype has a count of ten or more. The V and J genes are TRBV6-5 and TRBJ2-5; perhaps TRBD1 as D (5 bases). The CDR3 has 15 amino acids. Trimming removed 0 bases at V and 5 bases at J, with 13 bases between. Germline loops: CDR1 MNHEY, CDR2 SVGAGI. The CDR3 nucleotides read TGTGCCAGCAGTTACTCCAAGGGGCAAAGGGAGACCCAGTACTTC. As protein: CASSYSKGQRETQYF.

This clonotype appeared many times. The chain joins TRBV12-3 or TRBV12-4 to TRBJ1-1; 12 nucleotides align to TRBD1. After removal of 7 bases from V and 5 bases from J, the junction contained 14 bases not matched to a gene. The CDR3 is 17 amino acids. The DNA of the CDR3 is TGTGCCAGCACTTTTTCCCGGGACAGGGGGCTGGGGACTGAAGCTTTCTTT. This translates into CASTFSRDRGLGTEAFF.

This clonotype showed up many times. The V gene is TRBV5-1, the J gene TRBJ2-2; tentative D call: TRBD2 (5 bases). Germline V CDR1 and CDR2: SGHRS, YFSETQ. V was shortened by 0 bases and J by 0 bases, with 9 bases between the two germline ends. The CDR3 contains 16 residues. CDR3 sequence reads: CASSLERVSNTGELFF. The CDR3 region has the DNA TGCGCCAGCAGCTTGGAGAGGGTGTCGAACACCGGGGAGCTGTTTTTT.

This clonotype occurred many times. The V call is TRBV14, the J call TRBJ2-1, with D hard to call. Trimming took off 3 bases at V and 7 bases at J, with 10 bases between the two ends. This CDR3 region has 13 residues. Germline values: CDR1 SGHDN, CDR2 FVKESK. The CDR3 reads CASSQGFGNEQFF. The CDR3 coding sequence is TGTGCCAGCAGCCAGGGGTTCGGGAATGAGCAGTTCTTC.

This clonotype turned up a few times. This rearrangement joins TRBV27 to TRBJ2-7; 11 bases match TRBD2. V lost 4 bases, J lost 0 bases, and 8 bases stayed unmatched. This CDR3 has 17 residues. The V gene's germline CDR1 is MNHEY and CDR2 SMNVEV (reference sequence). The CDR3 bases are TGTGCCAGCAGTTCGGCCACCGGGACTAGCGGCTCCTACGAGCAGTACTTC. Translated, it gives CASSSATGTSGSYEQYF.

This clonotype turned up a few times. The chain employs TRBV12-3 or TRBV12-4 and TRBJ2-1; 14 bases align to TRBD2. Trimming removed 1 base from V and 9 bases from J; junction bases left unmatched: 5. This CDR3 contains 16 residues. CDR3 in DNA: TGTGCCAGCAGTTTAGGACTAGCGGGGGGGCACGGTGAGCAGTTCTTC. Its protein is CASSLGLAGGHGEQFF.

This clonotype was seen many times. CDR3 in DNA: TGTGCCAGCAGCTTAAGTGTGGGACGGACTGAGCAGTTCTTC. It codes for CASSLSVGRTEQFF. The chain has TRBV7-3 and TRBJ2-1; D may match TRBD1 or TRBD2 (5 bases each). Per germline, CDR1 SGHTA and CDR2 FQGTGA. This CDR3 is built from 14 residues. V shed 1 base and J shed 9 bases, with 13 bases lying between them.

In its sample, this clonotype was seen a few times. The V call is TRBV29-1, the J call TRBJ2-1; perhaps D is TRBD1 or TRBD2 (6 bases each). Looked up from germline, CDR1 is SQVTM and CDR2 is ANQGSEA. The CDR3 is 15 amino acids. Trimming removed 0 bases at V and 9 bases at J, with 18 bases between. CDR3 coding DNA: TGCAGCGTTGAAGATCGAAGGGGGGCCACGTTTGAGCAGTTCTTC. Its protein product is CSVEDRRGATFEQFF.

The sample holds many counts of this clonotype. The chain is built from TRBV20-1 and TRBJ1-6, with 8 bases fitting TRBD1. Trimming removed 1 base from V and 7 bases from J; junction bases left unmatched: 6. In germline, CDR1 is DFQATT, CDR2 SNEGSKA (reference sequence). The CDR3 contains 15 residues. In DNA, the CDR3 is TGCAGTGCTAGAGGAGGCAGGGGGCCCAATTCACCCCTCCACTTT. This gives the protein CSARGGRGPNSPLHF.